This paragraph covers one T cell receptor (beta chain) sequence. The method was immunoSEQ multiplex PCR; TCRdb's version includes in-frame clones alone and lacks a portion of them. Here the sample spans some 69,000 clones, 90% being singletons. The data belong to a study of blood T cell repertoires in COVID-19. The overall study: Sources were T cells, B-cell-depleted T cells, or PBMCs; the material itself was cDNA or gDNA.

V trimming: 4 bases; J trimming: 12 bases; junction bases outside the gene matches: 9. This CDR3 has 14 amino acids. Per the germline V gene, CDR1 is LGHDT and CDR2 is YNNKEL (reference sequence). Specimen: peripheral blood. The clonotype originates from a middle-aged man with COVID-19, enrolled during active disease. The chain recombines TRBV3-1 (or the pseudogene TRBV3-2) with TRBJ2-7, with 13 bases that match TRBD2. This chain's CDR3 is CASSPRTSGGVRYF. CDR3 coding DNA: TGTGCCAGCAGCCCTAGGACTAGCGGGGGCGTGCGGTACTTC.